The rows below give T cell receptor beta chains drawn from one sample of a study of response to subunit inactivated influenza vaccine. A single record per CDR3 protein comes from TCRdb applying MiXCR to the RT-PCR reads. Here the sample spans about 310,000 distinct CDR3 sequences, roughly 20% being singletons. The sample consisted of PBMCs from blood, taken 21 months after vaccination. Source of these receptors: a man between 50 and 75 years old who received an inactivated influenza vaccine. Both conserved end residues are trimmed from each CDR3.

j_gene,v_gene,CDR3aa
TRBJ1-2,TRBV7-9,ASSLTGNTNYGYT
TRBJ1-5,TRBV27,ATKQGISNQPQH
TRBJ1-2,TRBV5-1,ASSLYGNGYT
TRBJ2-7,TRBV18,ASSPTFAGSYEQY
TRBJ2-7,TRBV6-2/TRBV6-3,ASSYGGGADPYEQY
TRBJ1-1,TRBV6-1,ASSEPLSLGTEAF
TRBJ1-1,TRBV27,ASRYRGANTEAF
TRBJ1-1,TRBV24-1,ATSDSGGAAEAF
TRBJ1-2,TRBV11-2,ASSAVNYGYT
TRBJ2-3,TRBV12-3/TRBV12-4,ASSPWGLRTDTQY